The rows below give T cell receptor beta chains drawn from one sample of a study of T cells in Graves' hyperthyroidism and ophthalmopathy. TCRdb re-derived calls from the multiplex PCR reads in MiXCR, one entry per CDR3 protein. The data show hundreds of thousands of distinct CDR3 sequences, approximately 24% seen once. Sequenced input: blood. Source of these receptors: a woman younger than 45 with Graves' ophthalmopathy. Each CDR3 is given with its conserved first and last residue. Each record gives: J gene, V gene, D gene, clone size, CDR3 protein, CDR3 DNA. D genes are given only for firm matches. Size is omitted from some rows. Given values are once, few, many or a class for expanded clones.

>TRBJ2-7|TRBV6-1|NA|NA
CATSWDSEQYF
TGTGCCACCTCCTGGGACTCCGAGCAGTACTTC
>TRBJ1-1|TRBV5-1|NA|NA
CASSLVAQLNTEAFF
TGCGCCAGCAGCTTGGTTGCACAGCTGAACACTGAAGCTTTCTTT
>TRBJ1-5|TRBV6-1|TRBD1|many
CASSRDRAYNQPQHF
TGTGCCAGCAGTCGGGACAGGGCCTACAATCAGCCCCAGCATTTT
>TRBJ2-7|TRBV7-8|NA|many
CASSLGDVNYEQYF
TGTGCCAGCAGCTTAGGAGACGTAAACTACGAGCAGTACTTC
>TRBJ2-7|TRBV12-5|TRBD1|once
CASGLLHRGAITYEQYF
TGTGCTAGTGGTTTGCTCCACAGGGGTGCTATAACCTACGAGCAGTACTTC
>TRBJ1-1|TRBV6-1|NA|NA
CASSGHRLNTEAFF
TGTGCCAGCAGTGGGCACAGGTTGAACACTGAAGCTTTCTTT
>TRBJ1-1|TRBV15|TRBD1|NA
CAATQGARTEAFF
TGTGCCGCAACACAGGGGGCGCGGACTGAAGCTTTCTTT
>TRBJ2-2|TRBV7-3|TRBD2|few
CASSTLAGGPGELFF
TGTGCCAGCAGCACGCTAGCGGGAGGGCCCGGGGAGCTGTTTTTT
>TRBJ1-1|TRBV18|TRBD1|many
CASWGQGTGVNTEAFF
TGTGCCAGCTGGGGACAGGGGACGGGTGTGAACACTGAAGCTTTCTTT
>TRBJ1-1|TRBV6-1|NA|NA
CASSGWGTEAFF
TGTGCCAGCAGTGGGTGGGGCACTGAAGCTTTCTTT
>TRBJ2-6|TRBV20-1|NA|NA
CSARADSPSGANVLSF
TGCAGTGCTAGGGCGGACAGCCCCTCTGGGGCCAACGTCCTGAGTTTC
>TRBJ1-1|TRBV27|NA|many
CASEPQGREREAFF
TGTGCCAGCGAACCCCAAGGGAGGGAGAGGGAAGCTTTCTTT
>TRBJ2-7|TRBV9|TRBD2|NA
CASSVGETSGGYEQYF
TGTGCCAGCAGCGTAGGCGAGACTAGCGGGGGTTACGAGCAGTACTTC
>TRBJ2-2|TRBV19|TRBD1|NA
CASGTADTGELFF
TGTGCCAGCGGGACAGCGGACACCGGGGAGCTGTTTTTT
>TRBJ1-1|TRBV5-1|NA|many
CASSRSGEAEAFF
TGCGCCAGCAGCCGGTCCGGGGAGGCCGAAGCTTTCTTT
>TRBJ2-7|TRBV5-1|TRBD1|NA
CASSPTLIRDSSFYEQYF
TGCGCCAGCAGCCCAACACTTATCCGGGACAGTTCTTTCTACGAGCAGTACTTC
>TRBJ2-7|TRBV27|TRBD1|NA
CASSRKGANDQYF
TGTGCCAGCTCCCGGAAGGGGGCCAACGATCAGTACTTC
>TRBJ1-2|TRBV15|TRBD1|few
CATSSGQGPYGYTF
TGTGCCACCAGCTCGGGACAGGGCCCCTATGGCTACACCTTC
>TRBJ2-6|TRBV27|NA|few
CASSSDRLPYRSSGANVLTF
TGTGCCAGCAGTTCCGACAGGCTTCCCTACCGATCCTCTGGGGCCAACGTCCTGACTTTC
>TRBJ2-2|TRBV28|NA|many
CASSLQGLNTGELFF
TGTGCCAGCAGTTTACAAGGGTTAAACACCGGGGAGCTGTTTTTT
>TRBJ2-7|TRBV12-5|TRBD2|many
CASGPPGLAGARSVYEQYF
TGTGCTAGTGGTCCCCCAGGACTAGCGGGGGCCCGTTCCGTCTACGAGCAGTACTTC
>TRBJ2-2|TRBV9|TRBD1|NA
CASSVGGTGLTGELFF
TGTGCCAGCAGCGTAGGAGGGACAGGCCTCACCGGGGAGCTGTTTTTT
>TRBJ2-7|TRBV29-1|NA|few
CSVEAGTGYEQYF
TGCAGCGTTGAAGCCGGGACGGGATACGAGCAGTACTTC
>TRBJ2-5|TRBV6-2/TRBV6-3|TRBD2|many
CASSYGSGGGQETQYF
TGTGCCAGCAGTTACGGGAGCGGGGGGGGGCAAGAGACCCAGTACTTC